This T cell receptor beta chain was documented in a study of cytomegalovirus exposure and HLA in healthy donors. The table came from immunoSEQ multiplex PCR; TCRdb's copy has only in-frame clones and leaves some out. The sample lists more than 95,000 clones, about 83% occurring once. This clone was found once. Its antigen is not known. The study's findings and limits: The investigators catalogued under 200 TCR beta chains as cytomegalovirus-associated.

This TCR came from a man between 18 and 29 years old in good health and CMV-seronegative. The sample was PBMCs.

This CDR3 reads CASSSGTGTHEQYF. The CDR3 coding sequence is TGTGCCAGCAGCTCCGGGACAGGGACCCACGAGCAGTACTTC. V usage is TRBV7-2 and J usage is TRBJ2-7, with 9 bases identical to TRBD1. J gave up 5 bases and V 4 bases, and 6 bases lay outside the gene matches. The CDR3 consists of 14 residues. The germline V gene has CDR1 SGHTA and CDR2 FQGNSA.